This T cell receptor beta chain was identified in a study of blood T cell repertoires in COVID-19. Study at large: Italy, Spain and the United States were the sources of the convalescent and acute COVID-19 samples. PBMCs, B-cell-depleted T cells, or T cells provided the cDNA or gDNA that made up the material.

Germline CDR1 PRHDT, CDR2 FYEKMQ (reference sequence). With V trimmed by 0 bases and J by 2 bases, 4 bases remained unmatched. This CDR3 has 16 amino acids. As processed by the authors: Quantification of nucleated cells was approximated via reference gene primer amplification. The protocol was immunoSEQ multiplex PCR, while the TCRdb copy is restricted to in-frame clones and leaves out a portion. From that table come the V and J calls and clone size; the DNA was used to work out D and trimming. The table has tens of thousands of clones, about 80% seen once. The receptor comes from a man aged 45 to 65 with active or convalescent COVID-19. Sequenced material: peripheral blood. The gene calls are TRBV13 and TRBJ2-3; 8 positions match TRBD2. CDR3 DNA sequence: TGTGCCAGCAGCTTAGGAGCGGGGGAGACCACAGATACGCAGTATTTT. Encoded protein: CASSLGAGETTDTQYF.